This T cell receptor beta chain was sequenced in a study of OX40 agonist ivuxolimab in advanced cancers. Sequencing used immunoSEQ multiplex PCR; TCRdb keeps in-frame clones, though not all of them. Of some 72,000 clones in the sample, 92% were seen once. The length of the CDR3 is 15 residues. V dropped 5 bases and J dropped 1; count of bases not matched to a gene: 2. Looked up from germline, CDR1 is MDHEN and CDR2 is SYDVKM. In its sample, this clone was seen a few times. This receptor was obtained from an adult with an advanced solid tumor such as melanoma, head and neck, liver or kidney cancer. The sample in question was CD4+ or CD8+ T cells sorted from blood, obtained in a trial of the OX40 agonist ivuxolimab. The V call is TRBV28, the J call TRBJ2-2, with 9 nucleotides matching TRBD2. The CDR3 reads CASSRTSENTGELFF. In DNA form, the CDR3 reads TGTGCCAGCAGTAGGACTAGCGAGAACACCGGGGAGCTGTTTTTT.